This T cell receptor (beta chain) was sequenced in a study of OX40 agonist ivuxolimab in advanced cancers. Study findings and constraints: It was also the case that some nonresponders had low normalized T-cell clonal expansion.

This CDR3 has 15 residues. Per the germline V gene, CDR1 is SGDLS and CDR2 is YYNGEE. The V and J ends lost 4 bases and 7 bases, in that order; junction bases with no gene match: 11. This clone was detected only a few times. Its antigen remains unidentified. Clones were read by immunoSEQ multiplex PCR, and TCRdb kept only the in-frame ones, dropping some. The table has some 91,000 clones, about 87% seen once. The receptor was isolated from an adult with an advanced solid tumor such as melanoma, head and neck, liver or kidney cancer. The material sequenced was CD4+ or CD8+ T cells sorted from blood, taken in a trial of the OX40 agonist ivuxolimab. This chain connects TRBV9 to TRBJ2-1; 7 positions agree with TRBD2. The CDR3 DNA is TGTGCCAGCAGCAGGCGGGAGAATCCTGGGAATGAGCAGTTCTTC. Encoded protein: CASSRRENPGNEQFF.